This passage covers 8 T cell receptor beta chains from one sample sequenced in a study of blood T cell repertoires in COVID-19 (TCRdb year 2020). Library construction relied on the immunoSEQ multiplex PCR assay. TCRdb provides this immuneACCESS table in a form limited to in-frame rearrangements. Some clones are lacking; in checked studies, under half of them reflect an unresolved V gene, and why the rest are absent is not known. The sample table records 300,000 to 450,000 clones; 75% to 90% of these occur just once. Of the sample, roughly 0.99% is held by the ten largest clones. Sequencing input: PBMCs or T cells enriched from blood (not recorded which). Source of these receptors: a young man who had recovered from COVID-19.

The chain recombines TRBV4-2 with TRBJ1-2, with D perhaps TRBD1 (6 bases). The CDR3 has 14 amino acids. V lost 3 bases and J 3 bases, leaving 11 bases between the germline ends. Germline CDR1 is LGHNA and CDR2 is YNFKEQ. The CDR3 region has the DNA TGTGCCAGCAGCCAGCCGACAGGACACTATGGCTACACCTTC. This sequence encodes CASSQPTGHYGYTF.

The genes are TRBV19 and TRBJ2-2, with 7 bases that match TRBD1. Per the germline V gene, CDR1 is LNHDA and CDR2 is SQIVND (reference sequence). V was pared by 8 bases and J by 5 bases, with 11 bases of the junction left unmatched. The CDR3 has 15 amino acids. The CDR3 DNA reads as TGTGCCAGTCGCGTGGGGACAGTACTTACCGGGGAGCTGTTTTTT. Translation gives CASRVGTVLTGELFF.

The chain is built from TRBV7-9 and TRBJ1-4; a weak D match, TRBD1 (5 bases). There are 16 residues in the CDR3. V gave up 2 bases and J gave up 4 bases, with 14 bases separating them. Germline V gene sequence: CDR1 SEHNR, CDR2 FQNEAQ (reference sequence). CDR3 sequence: CASSLFKGFGNEKLFF. Here the CDR3 DNA reads TGTGCCAGCAGCTTATTCAAGGGGTTCGGTAATGAAAAACTGTTTTTT.

V gene TRBV28 combines with J gene TRBJ1-1, with 7 bases lining up with TRBD1. The length of the CDR3 is 15 residues. The germline gives CDR1 MDHEN, CDR2 SYDVKM. V gave up 5 bases and J gave up 4 bases; unmatched junction bases: 10. Here the CDR3 reads CASSPYRQGGTEAFF. CDR3 nucleotide sequence: TGTGCCAGCAGTCCATATCGACAGGGAGGCACTGAAGCTTTCTTT.

This clone was seen only once. V gene TRBV7-9 combines with J gene TRBJ1-5; weak D call: TRBD1 (6 bases). The CDR3 is made up of 15 amino acids. Germline CDR1 reads SEHNR; CDR2 reads FQNEAQ (reference sequence). V lost 1 base and J 7 bases, leaving 14 bases between the germline ends. CDR3 in DNA: TGTGCCAGCAGCTTAGAATCGGCAGGGGACCAGCCCCAGCATTTT. This codes for CASSLESAGDQPQHF.

The rearrangement links TRBV18 to TRBJ1-3; 9 bases agree with TRBD1. Germline trimming cut 3 bases from V and 1 base from J; bases unmatched to any gene: 13. Germline values: CDR1 KGHSH, CDR2 LQKENI. CDR3 size: 19 residues. The CDR3 DNA sequence: TGTGCCAGCTCACCCCGACCTCCGGCCGGGACAGGGTCTGGAAACACCATATATTTT. This codes for CASSPRPPAGTGSGNTIYF.

This chain uses TRBV10-3 with TRBJ2-1, with D perhaps matching TRBD2 (7 bases). CDR1 and CDR2 from the germline V gene are ENHRY and SYGVKD. The CDR3 runs to 13 residues. V was trimmed by 3 bases and J by 15 bases, leaving 18 bases between them. As DNA, the CDR3 is TGTGCCATCAGTGAAAGAGAGGGGGGGCCTGGGTTCTTC. Protein product: CAISEREGGPGFF.

The rearrangement links TRBV27 to TRBJ1-4; D may be TRBD1 (5 bases). CDR3 length: 15 residues. Trimming pared 3 bases from V and 4 bases from J, leaving 12 bases between. CDR1 MNHEY and CDR2 SMNVEV come from the germline V gene (reference sequence). CDR3 in DNA: TGTGCCAGCAGTTTTATAGACAGAGATAATGAAAAACTGTTTTTT. It codes for CASSFIDRDNEKLFF.